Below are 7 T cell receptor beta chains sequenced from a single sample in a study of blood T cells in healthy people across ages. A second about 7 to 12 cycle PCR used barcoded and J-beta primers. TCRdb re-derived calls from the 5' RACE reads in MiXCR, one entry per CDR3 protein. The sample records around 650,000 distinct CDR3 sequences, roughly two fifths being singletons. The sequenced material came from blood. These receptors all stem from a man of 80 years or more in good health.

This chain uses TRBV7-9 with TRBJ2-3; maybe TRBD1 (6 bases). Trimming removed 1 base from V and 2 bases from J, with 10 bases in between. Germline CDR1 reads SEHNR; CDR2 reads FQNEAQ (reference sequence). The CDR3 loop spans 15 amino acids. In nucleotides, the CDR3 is TGTGCCAGCAGCTTAGGGGGGCCACTCACAGATACGCAGTATTTT. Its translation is CASSLGGPLTDTQYF.

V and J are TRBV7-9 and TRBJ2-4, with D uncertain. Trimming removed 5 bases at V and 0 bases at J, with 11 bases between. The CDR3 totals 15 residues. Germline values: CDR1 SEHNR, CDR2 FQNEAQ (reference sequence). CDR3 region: CASSRPGLAKNIQYF. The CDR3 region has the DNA TGTGCCAGCAGCCGCCCGGGCCTAGCCAAAAACATTCAGTACTTC.

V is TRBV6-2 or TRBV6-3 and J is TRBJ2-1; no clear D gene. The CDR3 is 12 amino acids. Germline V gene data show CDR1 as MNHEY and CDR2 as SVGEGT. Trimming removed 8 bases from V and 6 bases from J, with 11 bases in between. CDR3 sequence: CASSAVGNEQFF. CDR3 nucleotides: TGTGCCAGCTCGGCCGTGGGCAATGAGCAGTTCTTC.

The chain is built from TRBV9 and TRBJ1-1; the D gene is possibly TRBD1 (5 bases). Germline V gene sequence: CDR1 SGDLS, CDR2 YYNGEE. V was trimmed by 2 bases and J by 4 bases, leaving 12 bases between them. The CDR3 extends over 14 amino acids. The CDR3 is CASSVGPGLTEAFF. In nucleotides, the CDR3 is TGTGCCAGCAGCGTGGGTCCAGGGCTCACTGAAGCTTTCTTT.

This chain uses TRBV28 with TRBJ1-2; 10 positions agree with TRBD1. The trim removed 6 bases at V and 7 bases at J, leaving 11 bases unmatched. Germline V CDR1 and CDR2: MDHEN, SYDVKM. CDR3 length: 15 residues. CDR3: CASRPDRGPFGGYTF. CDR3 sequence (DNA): TGTGCCAGCAGACCTGACAGGGGGCCTTTCGGTGGCTACACCTTC.

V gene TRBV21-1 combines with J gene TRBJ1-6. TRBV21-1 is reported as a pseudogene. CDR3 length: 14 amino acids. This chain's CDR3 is CASRIWTENSPLHF. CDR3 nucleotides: TGTGCCAGCAGAATCTGGACCGAAAATTCACCCCTCCACTTT.

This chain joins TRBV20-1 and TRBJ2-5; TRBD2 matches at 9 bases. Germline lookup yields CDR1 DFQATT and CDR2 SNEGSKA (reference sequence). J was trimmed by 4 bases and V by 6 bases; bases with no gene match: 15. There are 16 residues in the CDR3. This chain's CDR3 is CSAFPGIAGVGETQYF. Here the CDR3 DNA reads TGCAGTGCATTCCCTGGTATAGCGGGAGTCGGAGAGACCCAGTACTTC.